One and the same sample provided the 11 T cell receptor beta chains below, sequenced in a study of identical twins. TCRdb used MiXCR to reprocess the 5' RACE reads, holding one entry per CDR3 protein. The table lists some 330,000 distinct CDR3 sequences, around 9.7% of them singletons. The sample comprised naive T cells sorted from blood. The receptors come from a woman aged 50 to 60 in good health.

There are many counts of this clonotype. V is TRBV6-1 and J is TRBJ2-1; 10 bases align to TRBD1. This CDR3 spans 14 amino acids. The germline V gene has CDR1 MNHNS and CDR2 SASEGT. V was clipped by 7 bases and J by 13 bases; unmatched bases: 13. The chain's CDR3 is CASTERPGQGLQFF. The CDR3 DNA reads as TGTGCCAGCACCGAAAGGCCGGGACAGGGGTTACAGTTCTTC.

This sequence joins TRBV29-1 and TRBJ1-5; 8 bases agree with TRBD1. Trimming removed 6 bases from V and 3 bases from J; junction bases left unmatched: 4. CDR1 is SQVTM and CDR2 is ANQGSEA in the germline V gene. The CDR3 loop spans 13 amino acids. The CDR3 protein is CSVGTGINQPQHF. Written as DNA, the CDR3 is TGCAGCGTGGGGACAGGCATCAATCAGCCCCAGCATTTT.

V and J are TRBV12-3 or TRBV12-4 and TRBJ1-5, with D perhaps matching TRBD1 (6 bases). This CDR3 contains 14 residues. V lost 3 bases and J 12 bases, leaving 18 bases between the germline ends. DNA for the CDR3: TGTGCCAGCAGTTTGGGGACAACCCGTGTCCACCAGCATTTT. Translation: CASSLGTTRVHQHF.

This clonotype has more than one count but fewer than ten. The chain couples TRBV27 to TRBJ2-5, with 12 bases matching TRBD2. In germline, CDR1 is MNHEY, CDR2 SMNVEV (reference sequence). The CDR3 totals 14 residues. V dropped 6 bases and J dropped 5; count of bases not matched to a gene: 4. The CDR3 reads CASSLAGGPETQYF. The CDR3, as DNA: TGTGCCAGCAGCCTAGCGGGAGGGCCCGAGACCCAGTACTTC.

This clonotype was picked up many times. The V call is TRBV7-9, the J call TRBJ2-1; 8 bases map to TRBD1. The junction had 12 bases not matched to a gene; V was cut back by 5 bases and J by 3 bases. This CDR3 comprises 17 residues. Germline V gives CDR1 SEHNR, CDR2 FQNEAQ (reference sequence). For the CDR3, the DNA is TGTGCCAGCAGCCCCCACACCCGACAGGGGATCTACAATGAGCAGTTCTTC. Encoded protein: CASSPHTRQGIYNEQFF. The full variable domain, with the rest looked up from reference TRBV7-9 and TRBJ2-1, is DTGVSQNPRHKITKRGQNVTFRCDPISEHNRLYWYRQTLGQGPEFLTYFQNEAQLEKSRLLSDRFSAERPKGSFSTLEIQRTEQGDSAMYLCASSPHTRQGIYNEQFFGPGTRLTVL.

The V and J genes are TRBV7-2 and TRBJ2-7; D gene uncertain. V was cut by 2 bases and J by 2 bases, with 13 bases left in between. Germline loops: CDR1 SGHTA, CDR2 FQGNSA. The CDR3 contains 15 residues. As DNA, the CDR3 is TGTGCCAGCAGCTTATCACTTAAGACCACCTACGAGCAGTACTTC. Its translation is CASSLSLKTTYEQYF.

This clonotype was counted only a few times. V and J are TRBV3-1 and TRBJ2-7; D gene unclear. V gave up 2 bases and J gave up 0 bases, with 2 bases separating them. Germline V gene data show CDR1 as LGHDT and CDR2 as YNNKEL (reference sequence). The CDR3 has 12 residues. CDR3 coding DNA: TGTGCCAGCAGCCAAAGCTCCTACGAGCAGTACTTC. Translated: CASSQSSYEQYF.

This clonotype was recorded a few times. CDR3 loop: CASSSLAVQPNTGELFF. The CDR3 DNA is TGTGCCAGCAGCTCGCTAGCGGTACAGCCTAACACCGGGGAGCTGTTTTTT. The gene calls are TRBV7-2 and TRBJ2-2; 7 bases are shared with TRBD2. The trim removed 4 bases at V and 2 bases at J, leaving 10 bases unmatched. Germline V gene lookup returns CDR1 SGHTA and CDR2 FQGNSA. The CDR3 is 17 residues long.

This clonotype was seen more than once but under ten times. This sequence joins TRBV20-1 and TRBJ2-4; D remains unclear. Germline V gene lookup returns CDR1 DFQATT and CDR2 SNEGSKA (reference sequence). Trimming pared 5 bases from V and 1 base from J, leaving 15 bases between. This CDR3 region has 15 residues. CDR3 coding DNA: TGCAGTGCTTTTTCGGTCTCGATCGCCAAAAACATTCAGTACTTC. Translated, it gives CSAFSVSIAKNIQYF.

This clonotype showed up many times. The gene calls are TRBV7-9 and TRBJ2-7; D uncertain. Trimming cost V 2 bases and J 3 bases, with 11 bases left between them. This CDR3 contains 14 residues. Germline V gene data show CDR1 as SEHNR and CDR2 as FQNEAQ (reference sequence). The CDR3 loop is CASSLTLRGYEQYF. CDR3 DNA sequence: TGTGCCAGCAGCTTAACTCTTCGAGGCTACGAGCAGTACTTC.

This clonotype came up many times. The CDR3 region is CASSEVRIGLAGVNEQFF. CDR3 DNA sequence: TGTGCCAGCAGTGAAGTTAGGATTGGACTAGCGGGAGTGAATGAGCAGTTCTTC. The chain recombines TRBV2 with TRBJ2-1, with 13 nucleotides matching TRBD2. The V gene end was trimmed by 1 base and the J gene end by 7 bases; junction bases not matched to a gene: 10. The CDR3 consists of 18 residues. From germline, CDR1 is SNHLY and CDR2 FYNNEI.